The clone carrying this T cell receptor (beta chain) has a single count. Its antigen remains unknown. The sample is drawn from a study of cytomegalovirus exposure and HLA in healthy donors. Overall study context: Both the approximately 130 validation repertoires and the 600 to 700 first-cohort repertoires used the same platform, as reported by a later analysis.

The CDR3 runs 16 residues. The ends lost 1 base at V and 6 bases at J; junction bases unmatched: 10. CDR1 and CDR2 from the germline V gene are LNHNV and YYDKDF (reference sequence). Assay: immunoSEQ multiplex PCR; the TCRdb copy retains only in-frame clones and omits some. The data hold over 150,000 clones, with 65% to 90% observed a single time. General study points: Listed as cytomegalovirus-associated were 150 to 200 TCR beta chains. Under in vitro conditions, three CMV-associated chains were confirmed as specific for CMV antigens. According to a subsequent analysis, TCR clusters from the first cohort were inclined to appear together in the 130 or so validation repertoires.

The sequence came from a woman aged 30 to 39 in good health and CMV-seropositive. The chain uses TRBV15 and TRBJ2-7, with TRBD1 identical over 9 bases. Sequencing used PBMCs. As DNA, the CDR3 is TGTGCCACCAGCAGAGCGGACAGGGGCTCTTCGCGCGAGCAGTACTTC. Protein product: CATSRADRGSSREQYF.